A selection of T cell receptor beta chains follows, all from one sample in a study of T cells in localized non-small cell lung cancer. Sequencing was performed with immunoSEQ multiplex PCR; in TCRdb, only in-frame clones are kept and a portion is missing. The repertoire consists of fewer than 50,000 clones, with approximately 83% occurring once and the leading ten covering 6% to 8%. The sample in question was PBMCs, obtained before any cancer treatment. The receptors stem from a man aged 40-75 years with stage II lung adenocarcinoma. CDR3s include the opening cysteine and the closing phenylalanine or tryptophan. The D gene is left open where the match is weak. Expanded clones get a size class; other rows say once, few or many, or leave the size out.

CDR3aa | CDR3nt | j_gene | abundance | d_gene | v_gene
CASRPGEGNYGYTF | TGTGCCAGCAGGCCAGGGGAGGGGAACTATGGCTACACCTTC | TRBJ1-2 | - | - | TRBV7-9
CASSPGTANYGYTF | TGTGCCAGCAGCCCCGGGACAGCTAACTATGGCTACACCTTC | TRBJ1-2 | once | TRBD1 | TRBV28
CATASGVYTQYF | TGTGCCACCGCGTCGGGGGTCTATACGCAGTATTTT | TRBJ2-3 | - | - | TRBV28
CASSLQRNTEAFF | TGTGCCAGTAGTCTGCAACGGAACACTGAAGCTTTCTTT | TRBJ1-1 | few | - | TRBV19
CASSRQGQKTYEQYF | TGTGCCAGCTCGAGACAGGGACAAAAGACCTACGAGCAGTACTTC | TRBJ2-7 | - | TRBD1 | TRBV25-1
CASSEWGILSYEQYF | TGTGCCAGCAGTGAATGGGGGATCCTATCCTACGAGCAGTACTTC | TRBJ2-7 | - | - | TRBV25-1
CASSLSDIGSYEQYF | TGTGCCAGTAGTCTCTCGGACATCGGCTCCTACGAGCAGTACTTC | TRBJ2-7 | few | - | TRBV19
CASTIGGEGQNIQYF | TGTGCCAGCACCATAGGTGGGGAGGGCCAAAACATTCAGTACTTC | TRBJ2-4 | - | TRBD2 | TRBV6-1
CASSSVSPNTGELFF | TGTGCCAGCAGTAGTGTCAGCCCGAACACCGGGGAGCTGTTTTTT | TRBJ2-2 | - | - | TRBV25-1
CASSLTRNQPQHF | TGTGCCAGCAGCTTAACGAGGAATCAGCCCCAGCATTTT | TRBJ1-5 | - | - | TRBV7-3
CASSTRTSGGEETQYF | TGTGCCAGCAGTACCCGGACTAGCGGGGGGGAGGAGACCCAGTACTTC | TRBJ2-5 | - | TRBD2 | TRBV6-6
CASSYSQGATGELFF | TGTGCCAGCAGTTACTCACAGGGGGCAACCGGGGAGCTGTTTTTT | TRBJ2-2 | - | TRBD1 | TRBV6-5
CASSYLGRGAGELFF | TGTGCCAGCAGTTACTTGGGGAGGGGGGCCGGGGAGCTGTTTTTT | TRBJ2-2 | - | - | TRBV6-6
CASSNQGSRGTGELFF | TGTGCCAGCTCAAATCAGGGAAGCCGGGGAACCGGGGAGCTGTTTTTT | TRBJ2-2 | - | - | TRBV18
CASSSASPGDGYTF | TGTGCCAGCAGCTCCGCGTCCCCAGGGGATGGCTACACCTTC | TRBJ1-2 | - | - | TRBV7-2
CASREEGGSGNTIYF | TGCGCCAGCAGAGAGGAGGGGGGCTCTGGAAACACCATATATTTT | TRBJ1-3 | few | - | TRBV5-1
CASSSGGNYGYTF | TGTGCCAGCAGTTCCGGGGGGAACTATGGCTACACCTTC | TRBJ1-2 | - | - | TRBV6-6
CASIHTWGQYPYEQYF | TGTGCCAGCATTCACACCTGGGGACAGTATCCCTACGAGCAGTACTTC | TRBJ2-7 | once | TRBD1 | TRBV28
CASSSGQHTDTQYF | TGTGCCAGCAGTTCAGGGCAGCACACAGATACGCAGTATTTT | TRBJ2-3 | - | - | TRBV6-5
CASLRDSLNQPQHF | TGTGCCAGCCTCCGGGACAGCCTCAATCAGCCCCAGCATTTT | TRBJ1-5 | - | TRBD1 | TRBV6-1
CASSRVTGNKNIQYF | TGTGCCAGCAGTCGAGTTACGGGGAACAAAAACATTCAGTACTTC | TRBJ2-4 | - | - | TRBV7-9
CASGAVSYEQYF | TGTGCCAGCGGAGCCGTCTCCTACGAGCAGTACTTC | TRBJ2-7 | - | - | TRBV2
CASSPEGTREQFF | TGTGCCAGCAGCCCCGAGGGGACCAGGGAGCAGTTCTTC | TRBJ2-1 | - | - | TRBV28
CASSVSSGRIDTQYF | TGTGCCAGCAGCGTGTCTAGCGGGAGAATAGATACGCAGTATTTT | TRBJ2-3 | - | TRBD2 | TRBV9
CATRDSTDTQYF | TGTGCCACCCGGGACAGTACAGATACGCAGTATTTT | TRBJ2-3 | - | TRBD1 | TRBV10-3
CASSLAAGGPTGANVLTF | TGTGCCAGCAGCTTAGCGGCAGGGGGCCCAACTGGGGCCAACGTCCTGACTTTC | TRBJ2-6 | - | TRBD1 | TRBV7-9